This entry lists 14 T cell receptor beta chains sequenced from one sample in a study of blood T cells in healthy people across ages. The second PCR ran roughly 6 to 11 cycles with a sample-barcoded 5' primer and J-beta primers. MiXCR, applied by TCRdb to the 5' RACE reads, yields one record per CDR3 protein. This table has approximately 810,000 distinct CDR3 sequences, more than 25% appearing once. The sample consisted of blood. All receptors derive from a woman aged 80 or over in good health.

This clonotype was counted a single time. The gene calls are TRBV15 and TRBJ1-2; no definite D call. Germline V CDR1 and CDR2: LNHNV, YYDKDF (reference sequence). The V gene lost 5 bases and the J gene lost 2 bases, with 9 bases spanning the gap. This CDR3 has 13 amino acids. The CDR3 DNA sequence: TGTGCCACCAGCCCACCGGACAACTATGGCTACACCTTC. Its translation: CATSPPDNYGYTF.

This clonotype was observed a few times. A read error may be the cause here, since a much bigger clone is one base away. The V and J genes are TRBV12-3 or TRBV12-4 and TRBJ2-5; maybe TRBD2 (6 bases). CDR3 size: 15 residues. CDR3 loop: CASSLITSLQEAQYF. Written as DNA, the CDR3 is TGTGCCAGCAGTTTGATTACTAGCCTCCAAGAGGCCCAGTACTTC.

To note about this clonotype: This sequence may be a read error, since a much larger clone differs from it by one base. The chain carries TRBV4-3 and TRBJ2-1; no definite D call. The J call may not be correct, given that the DNA end is closer to TRBJ2-7. The CDR3 totals 15 residues. The germline CDR1 and CDR2 sequences are LGHNA and YSLEER. CDR3 DNA sequence: TGCGCCAGCAGCCAAGGGCTAGAAAGGTACAATGAGCAGTACTTC. This gives the protein CASSQGLERYNEQYF.

This clonotype was recorded many times. V gene TRBV20-1 combines with J gene TRBJ2-7, with 7 bases aligning to TRBD1. The CDR3 runs to 12 residues. V lost 7 bases to trimming and J lost 2 bases; unmatched junction nucleotides: 5. Germline V CDR1 and CDR2: DFQATT, SNEGSKA (reference sequence). CDR3 DNA sequence: TGCAGTGGATGGGACAGACCCTACGAGCAGTACTTC. It codes for CSGWDRPYEQYF.

The chain is built from TRBV5-1 and TRBJ1-1, with 7 bases fitting TRBD1. The germline gives CDR1 SGHRS, CDR2 YFSETQ. The CDR3 runs 14 residues. Trimming cost V 2 bases and J 4 bases; bases outside gene matches: 5. The CDR3 region has the DNA TGCGCCAGCAGCTTCCAGGGGGGCGCCACTGAAGCTTTCTTT. Protein: CASSFQGGATEAFF.

For the CDR3, the DNA is TGCAGTGCCCCAGGACTAGCGGGGGGTAGCACAGATACGCAGTATTTT. The encoded protein is CSAPGLAGGSTDTQYF. This chain uses TRBV20-1 with TRBJ2-3; the match to TRBD2 covers 14 bases. Trimming at V came to 6 bases and at J to 0 bases, leaving 5 bases not matched to a gene. The germline V gene encodes CDR1 DFQATT and CDR2 SNEGSKA (reference sequence). The CDR3 loop spans 16 amino acids.

The V gene is TRBV7-2, the J gene TRBJ1-5; no clear D gene. Germline V gene sequence: CDR1 SGHTA, CDR2 FQGNSA. The CDR3 has 15 residues. Deletions cut 2 bases from V and 5 bases from J, with 13 bases between. CDR3 protein: CASSLKGNRDQPQHF. The CDR3 DNA sequence: TGTGCCAGCAGCTTAAAGGGTAATAGAGATCAGCCCCAGCATTTT.

This clonotype occurred many times. This rearrangement joins TRBV14 to TRBJ2-3; 8 nucleotides align to TRBD1. The CDR3 runs 15 residues. Germline V gene data show CDR1 as SGHDN and CDR2 as FVKESK. The J segment lost 9 bases and the V segment lost 2 bases, leaving 10 bases of the junction unmatched. The CDR3: CASSQRITGGPTQYF. In nucleotides, the CDR3 is TGTGCCAGCAGCCAAAGAATCACAGGGGGTCCCACGCAGTATTTT.

Turning to this clonotype: This may be a read error: a much more frequent sequence differs by one nucleotide. The V gene is TRBV7-9, the J gene TRBJ2-7, with D tentatively TRBD2 (7 bases). The germline V gene has CDR1 SEHNR and CDR2 FQNEAQ (reference sequence). Trimming left V 6 bases short and J 0 bases short, with 15 bases between. The CDR3 runs 15 residues. The CDR3 sequence is CASRGRGGPSYEQYF. CDR3 nucleotides: TGTGCCAGCAGGGGCCGCGGGGGCCCCTCCTACGAGCAGTACTTC. Using reference TRBV7-9 and TRBJ2-7 for the parts outside the CDR3, the full variable domain is DTGVSQNPRHKITKRGQNVTFRCDPISEHNRLYWYRQTLGQGPEFLTYFQNEAQLEKSRLLSDRFSAERPKGSFSTLEIQRTEQGDSAMYLCASRGRGGPSYEQYFGPGTRLTVT.

This clonotype was observed a handful of times. The V gene is TRBV20-1, the J gene TRBJ2-7; 7 bases are a match to TRBD1. CDR1 is DFQATT and CDR2 is SNEGSKA in the germline V gene (reference sequence). The CDR3 consists of 14 residues. V gave up 6 bases and J gave up 7 bases; unmatched junction bases: 15. The chain's CDR3 is CSAAQGPITGEQYF. CDR3 nucleotide sequence: TGCAGTGCGGCACAGGGGCCGATAACTGGGGAGCAGTACTTC.

This clonotype was observed many times. This sequence joins TRBV20-1 and TRBJ2-1; 10 bases map to TRBD2. Trimming at V came to 1 base and at J to 6 bases, leaving 6 bases not matched to a gene. Germline V lookup: CDR1 DFQATT, CDR2 SNEGSKA (reference sequence). The CDR3 is 15 amino acids. The CDR3 here is CSARGASGGSNEQFF. CDR3 coding DNA: TGCAGTGCTAGAGGGGCTAGCGGGGGATCCAATGAGCAGTTCTTC.

In its sample, this clonotype was seen many times. The rearrangement uses TRBV29-1 and TRBJ2-7; D remains unclear. CDR1 SQVTM and CDR2 ANQGSEA come from the germline V gene. Trimming removed 0 bases from V and 2 bases from J, with 11 bases in between. The CDR3 consists of 14 residues. CDR3 nucleotide sequence: TGCAGCGTTGAAGAGGACGTACTCCCCTACGAGCAGTACTTC. Protein: CSVEEDVLPYEQYF.

This chain joins TRBV7-2 and TRBJ2-2; 8 positions agree with TRBD1. Per the germline V gene, CDR1 is SGHTA and CDR2 is FQGNSA. This CDR3 is built from 15 residues. The V gene end was trimmed by 6 bases and the J gene end by 4 bases; junction bases not matched to a gene: 7. For the CDR3, the DNA is TGTGCCAGCAGACTGGACAGGGTTGGCACCGGGGAGCTGTTTTTT. This translates into CASRLDRVGTGELFF.

This clonotype was counted many times. The V call is TRBV7-2, the J call TRBJ2-3; D is unclear. The V end was cut by 5 bases, the J end by 5 bases, with 8 bases between. CDR3 length equals 12 residues. The germline V gene has CDR1 SGHTA and CDR2 FQGNSA. CDR3 DNA: TGTGCCAGCAGCCGAGGTGGAGATACGCAGTATTTT. This codes for CASSRGGDTQYF.